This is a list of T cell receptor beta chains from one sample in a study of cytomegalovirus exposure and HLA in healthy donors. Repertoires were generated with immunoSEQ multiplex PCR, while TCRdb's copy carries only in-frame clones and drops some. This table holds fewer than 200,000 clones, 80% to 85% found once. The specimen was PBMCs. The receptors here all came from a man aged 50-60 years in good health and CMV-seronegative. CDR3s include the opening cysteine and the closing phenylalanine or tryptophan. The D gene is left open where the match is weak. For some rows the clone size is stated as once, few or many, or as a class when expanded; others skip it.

CASSLQSEQYF,TGTGCCAGCAGCTTGCAGTCCGAGCAGTACTTC,TRBJ2-7,TRBV5-4,.,.
CASSLVSRGRANSGELFF,TGCGCCAGCAGCTTGGTATCGCGAGGGAGGGCAAATTCCGGGGAGCTGTTTTTT,TRBJ2-2,TRBV5-1,.,TRBD2
CASSYSPPTGTEAFF,TGTGCCAGCAGTTACTCCCCCCCAACCGGCACTGAAGCTTTCTTT,TRBJ1-1,TRBV6-5,.,.
CASSLGDAGVETQYF,TGTGCCAGCAGCTTAGGGGATGCGGGAGTGGAGACCCAGTACTTC,TRBJ2-5,TRBV7-9,.,TRBD2
CASSLGSGGLETQYF,TGCGCCAGCAGCTTGGGTTCGGGGGGGCTGGAGACCCAGTACTTC,TRBJ2-5,TRBV5-1,few,TRBD2
CASSVGTPDQPQHF,TGTGCCAGCAGTGTCGGGACACCCGATCAGCCCCAGCATTTT,TRBJ1-5,TRBV2,once,.
CASRRQGDRTDTQYF,TGCGCCAGCAGGAGACAGGGGGACCGCACAGATACGCAGTATTTT,TRBJ2-3,TRBV5-1,once,TRBD1
CASSWHRGGNTEAFF,TGCGCCAGCAGCTGGCACAGGGGGGGGAACACTGAAGCTTTCTTT,TRBJ1-1,TRBV5-1,once,TRBD1
CASSPRTGGTGNTIYF,TGTGCCAGCAGCCCTCGGACAGGGGGCACCGGAAACACCATATATTTT,TRBJ1-3,TRBV7-8,.,TRBD1
CASSQDRSGFTDTQYF,TGCGCCAGCAGCCAAGATAGGAGCGGGTTCACAGATACGCAGTATTTT,TRBJ2-3,TRBV4-3,.,.
CASSSLRVGNTIYF,TGTGCCAGCAGCTCATTGAGGGTGGGGAACACCATATATTTT,TRBJ1-3,TRBV5-6,.,.
CASSQTAAQPHNEQFF,TGTGCCAGCAGTCAGACGGCAGCGCAGCCGCACAATGAGCAGTTCTTC,TRBJ2-1,TRBV5-4,.,.
CASSPTTSTDTQYF,TGCGCCAGCAGCCCCACTACCAGCACAGATACGCAGTATTTT,TRBJ2-3,TRBV4-3,.,.
CASSLGTSGSYEQYF,TGTGCCAGCAGCCTAGGGACTAGCGGATCCTACGAGCAGTACTTC,TRBJ2-7,TRBV11-3,once,TRBD2
CASSFRGGETQYF,TGTGCCAGCAGTTTCAGGGGCGGGGAGACCCAGTACTTC,TRBJ2-5,TRBV27,.,.
CASSNNRGQETQYF,TGTGCCAGTAGTAACAACAGGGGTCAAGAGACCCAGTACTTC,TRBJ2-5,TRBV19,.,TRBD1
CASSPQGAIVATEAFF,TGTGCCAGCAGCCCCCAGGGTGCGATAGTGGCCACTGAAGCTTTCTTT,TRBJ1-1,TRBV7-9,.,.
CASSYRQITSGNTIYF,TGTGCCAGCAGCTACCGACAGATCACCTCTGGAAACACCATATATTTT,TRBJ1-3,TRBV7-8,.,.
CASRPPSGASSYEQYF,TGTGCCAGCAGGCCACCTAGCGGGGCCTCCTCCTACGAGCAGTACTTC,TRBJ2-7,TRBV2,.,TRBD2
CASSWGHPQETQYF,TGTGCCAGCAGCTGGGGGCACCCCCAAGAGACCCAGTACTTC,TRBJ2-5,TRBV5-5,.,.
CASSSGQAGDTQYF,TGTGCCAGCAGTTCGGGACAGGCGGGGGATACGCAGTATTTT,TRBJ2-3,TRBV2,.,TRBD1
CAWSYQGNTEAFF,TGTGCCTGGAGCTATCAGGGAAACACTGAAGCTTTCTTT,TRBJ1-1,TRBV30,.,.
CASSLYWTGDNEKLFF,TGTGCCAGCAGTTTATACTGGACAGGGGATAATGAAAAACTGTTTTTT,TRBJ1-4,TRBV28,few,TRBD1
CASSDYRGPTETQYF,TGTGCCAGCTCAGACTACAGGGGTCCCACAGAGACCCAGTACTTC,TRBJ2-5,TRBV18,.,TRBD1
CASRGGQGGNTEAFF,TGTGCCAGCAGGGGGGGACAGGGAGGGAACACTGAAGCTTTCTTT,TRBJ1-1,TRBV6-5,.,TRBD1
CASSLSGTGGNWNQPQHF,TGTGCCAGCAGCTTATCCGGGACAGGGGGGAATTGGAATCAGCCCCAGCATTTT,TRBJ1-5,TRBV5-6,.,TRBD1
CASSSWTSGSRVGEQYF,TGTGCCAGCAGCTCATGGACTAGCGGGAGTCGGGTGGGCGAGCAGTACTTC,TRBJ2-7,TRBV7-8,.,TRBD2
CASSLMGASGEQYF,TGTGCCAGCAGCTTAATGGGGGCGAGTGGCGAGCAGTACTTC,TRBJ2-7,TRBV7-9,.,.
CASSPVASYEQYF,TGTGCCAGCAGCCCTGTGGCTTCCTACGAGCAGTACTTC,TRBJ2-7,TRBV9,once,.
CAISAGGREQYF,TGTGCCATTTCAGCGGGAGGTAGGGAGCAGTACTTC,TRBJ2-5,TRBV15,.,TRBD2
CASSYRQTGGAYGYTF,TGTGCCAGCAGTTACCGGCAGACAGGGGGCGCCTATGGCTACACCTTC,TRBJ1-2,TRBV6-5,.,TRBD1
CAWSLQQRETQYF,TGTGCCTGGAGTCTCCAACAAAGAGAGACCCAGTACTTC,TRBJ2-5,TRBV30,.,.
CASSPRGQEGYSPLHF,TGTGCCAGCTCACCACGCGGACAGGAAGGGTATTCACCCCTCCACTTT,TRBJ1-6,TRBV18,.,TRBD1
CASSTISPGQGNGYTF,TGTGCCAGCAGTACCATATCACCGGGACAGGGAAACGGCTACACCTTC,TRBJ1-2,TRBV28,.,TRBD1
CASSQGGRGRTGANVLTF,TGCGCCAGCAGCCAAGGCGGCAGGGGTAGGACTGGGGCCAACGTCCTGACTTTC,TRBJ2-6,TRBV4-1,few,.
CASSADSNSNQPQHF,TGTGCCAGCAGCGCTGACAGTAATAGCAATCAGCCCCAGCATTTT,TRBJ1-5,TRBV9,.,.
CAWRFAGQQYF,TGTGCCTGGAGGTTCGCGGGGCAGCAGTACTTC,TRBJ2-7,TRBV30,.,.
CASSGTVKETQYF,TGTGCCAGCAGTGGGACAGTAAAAGAGACCCAGTACTTC,TRBJ2-5,TRBV2,.,.
CASRDRGLGTDTQYF,TGTGCCAGTAGAGACAGGGGGTTGGGCACAGATACGCAGTATTTT,TRBJ2-3,TRBV19,.,TRBD1
CASSESRLPVPEMETQYF,TGTGCCAGCAGTGAATCGCGCCTCCCGGTCCCGGAGATGGAGACCCAGTACTTC,TRBJ2-5,TRBV25-1,.,.
CASRGSEGVLNTGELFF,TGCGCCAGCAGAGGGAGCGAGGGTGTCCTGAACACCGGGGAGCTGTTTTTT,TRBJ2-2,TRBV5-1,.,.
CSVGGRSYNEQFF,TGCAGCGTTGGGGGGAGGTCCTACAATGAGCAGTTCTTC,TRBJ2-1,TRBV29-1,.,.
CASSLSGGDTQYF,TGCGCCAGCAGCTTGTCGGGGGGAGATACGCAGTATTTT,TRBJ2-3,TRBV5-1,.,TRBD2
CASSRGPAGGGDYEQYF,TGTGCCAGCAGCCGGGGGCCGGCGGGCGGGGGAGACTACGAGCAGTACTTC,TRBJ2-7,TRBV4-2,.,.
CASSTPAGGGETQYF,TGCGCCAGCAGTACCCCGGCGGGCGGGGGAGAGACCCAGTACTTC,TRBJ2-5,TRBV5-1,.,TRBD2
CASRQGVPGQGMGKPQHF,TGTGCCAGCAGGCAAGGAGTACCGGGACAGGGGATGGGGAAGCCCCAGCATTTT,TRBJ1-5,TRBV28,.,TRBD1
CASSLQTLTPHEQYF,TGCGCCAGCAGCTTACAGACCCTCACGCCGCACGAGCAGTACTTC,TRBJ2-7,TRBV5-1,few,.
CASSLSSYAGFYYGYTF,TGTGCCAGCAGCCTCTCATCCTACGCGGGCTTCTACTATGGCTACACCTTC,TRBJ1-2,TRBV11-2,.,.
CSSSFFGTGMATEAFF,TGTTCCAGCAGCTTTTTTGGGACAGGGATGGCGACTGAAGCTTTCTTT,TRBJ1-1,TRBV7-9,.,TRBD1
CASSRRQGHQNTEAFF,TGTGCCAGCTCACGTCGGCAAGGACACCAGAACACTGAAGCTTTCTTT,TRBJ1-1,TRBV18,once,.
CASRVGGDSNQPQHF,TGTGCCAGCAGGGTGGGGGGGGACAGCAATCAGCCCCAGCATTTT,TRBJ1-5,TRBV2,once,.
CASSLARGQETQYF,TGTGCCAGCAGCTTAGCCCGAGGTCAAGAGACCCAGTACTTC,TRBJ2-5,TRBV11-2,.,.
CASSIRQGRQPQHF,TGTGCCAGCAGCATACGACAGGGGCGGCAGCCCCAGCATTTT,TRBJ1-5,TRBV5-6,.,TRBD1